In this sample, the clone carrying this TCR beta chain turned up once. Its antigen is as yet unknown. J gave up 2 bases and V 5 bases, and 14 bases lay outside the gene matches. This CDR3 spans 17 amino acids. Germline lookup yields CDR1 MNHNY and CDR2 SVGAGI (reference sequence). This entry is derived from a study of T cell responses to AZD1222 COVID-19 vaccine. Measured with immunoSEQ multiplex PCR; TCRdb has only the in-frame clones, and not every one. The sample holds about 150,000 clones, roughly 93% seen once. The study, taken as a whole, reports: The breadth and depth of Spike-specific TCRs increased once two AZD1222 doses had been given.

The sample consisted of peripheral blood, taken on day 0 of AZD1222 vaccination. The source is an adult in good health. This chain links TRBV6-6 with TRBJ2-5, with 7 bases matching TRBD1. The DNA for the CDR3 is TGTGCCAGCAGTCTTGACTTGGCGACAGGGCCTCAAGAGACCCAGTACTTC. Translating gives CASSLDLATGPQETQYF.